The text below deals with one T cell receptor beta chain. Only a few counts were recorded for this clone. Its antigen is currently not known. There are no base qualities to consult, and no much larger clone falls within one base. This record belongs to a study of beta chain features in type 1 diabetes (dated by TCRdb to 2016 to 2018). Notes on the research overall: No differences in mean age, gender distribution, total cell number or subset yield were found between patients and healthy donors. In the study, recently diagnosed type 1 diabetes patients and matched healthy donors were compared on the TCRB repertoires of their sorted circulating CD4+ T cell subsets. A total of some 100,000,000 sorted cells were examined across all samples, and a strong correlation was observed between cell number per subset and RNA yield. Naive and central memory subsets were obtained from all 30 or so donors, but regulatory and stem cell-like memory subsets were isolated from only 8 patients and 8 healthy donors. Broad study findings and their caveats: A moderate but significant shortening of TCRB CDR3 length was observed in type 1 diabetes patients in all four CD4+ subsets. Because cDNA was sequenced instead of genomic DNA, highly expressing activated cells could be over-represented, though the groups showed no difference in activation or CD3 levels. Because the HLA sub-analyses included only small numbers of individuals, any influence of HLA type on TCRB rearrangement was left unresolved. Naive, central memory and regulatory TCRB repertoires appeared to be more similar among patients than among healthy donors. Shorter templates might be favored by PCR, yet because patient and control samples were amplified and corrected together, any such skew would affect both groups equally. At VDJ recombination sites, patients with type 1 diabetes made fewer insertions and deleted more nucleotides, a pattern implying thymic rearrangement abnormalities.

Each donor gave one peripheral blood draw, averaging approximately 0.11 L, which was collected into heparinised tubes. Naive, central memory, regulatory and stem cell-like memory CD4+ T cells were sorted on a BD FACSAria II using a panel including CD45RO, CCR7, CD25, CD127, CD95 and CD27. All sorted populations exceeded 95% purity. PBMCs were isolated right away by Lymphoprep density gradient centrifugation and were stained directly, without culture. So that batch effects would be minimized, each experiment stained and sorted samples in pairs, pairing one healthy donor with one patient. The High Capacity cDNA Reverse Transcription Kit was used to reverse transcribe all of the isolated RNA, meaning that expressed TCRB transcripts were what got sequenced. Naive, central memory and regulatory T cell samples underwent deep immunoSEQ sequencing, averaging around 3.9 million total reads per sample. Sorted cells were lysed in RLT buffer and RNA was extracted with DNase-treated RNeasy Micro or Mini kits, depending on cell number. Each cell subset was processed on its own to prevent cross-contamination, while patient and healthy donor samples were processed together. The immunoSEQ multiplex PCR was used to amplify TCRB sequences from cDNA, generating 87-bp fragments that spanned the CDR3 region. Sequencing of the amplicons was performed on the Illumina HiSeq platform. The authors processed their data as follows. Synthetic template baselines were used to correct PCR bias computationally, reads within Hamming distance 2 were collapsed together, and singletons that could not be merged were discarded. Reads were aligned against IMGT so that V, D and J genes, CDR3 length and insertions or deletions at six rearrangement sites could be assigned. Within each subset, clonotype counts were normalized to sorted cell number, after which true diversity and Gini coefficients were computed with the tcR R package. The overlap coefficient, calculated on TCRB nucleotide sequences, was used to quantify repertoire sharing. Out-of-frame TCRB sequences from naive cells were analyzed as a proxy for the pre-selection repertoire. TCRdb limited this immuneACCESS table to in-frame rearrangements with V and J called. A share of clones is missing; checked studies link under half to unresolved V genes, and the rest is unexplained. That table furnishes V, J and clone size, whereas the DNA furnished D and trimming. A total of roughly 330,000 clones appear in this sample, about 11% of them only once. Roughly 0.014% of the sample rests with the top ten.

Including the terminal cysteine and phenylalanine, the CDR3 comprises 15 residues. The DNA shown is the 45-base CDR3, in frame from base 1. Material for sequencing was naive CD4+ T cells from blood. Interpreted using the paper, the cell subset or site label stands for: true naive CD4+ T cells. The receptor was derived from a woman in her thirties in good health. The chain links TRBV21-1 with TRBJ2-7; TRBD1 reflects the table's D call only, with no check against the DNA. TRBV21-1 is a documented pseudogene. For the CDR3, the sequence is CASRKWRDRVYEQYF. The sequence in DNA is TGTGCCAGCAGAAAATGGAGGGACAGGGTGTACGAGCAGTACTTC.